One sample yielded the 14 T cell receptor beta chains listed below, sequenced in a study of cytomegalovirus exposure and HLA in healthy donors (dated by TCRdb to about 2017). Library generation was performed with the immunoSEQ multiplex PCR assay. A mixture of 60 forward primers for TCR Vbeta segments and 13 reverse primers for TCR Jbeta segments was used in the multiplex PCR. TCRdb obtained this table from immuneACCESS and retained in-frame rearrangements with V and J assigned. These tables miss some clones; where compared with another copy, unresolved V genes account for less than half of the shortfall, and the remainder is unexplained. For this sample the table gives some 200,000 clones, of which about 77% were detected only once. Just under 3% of the sample goes to the ten largest clones. The material sequenced was PBMCs. Receptors were obtained from a woman in her twenties or thirties in good health and CMV-seronegative.

The chain has TRBV9 and TRBJ2-3; TRBD2 matches at 8 bases. The germline CDR1 and CDR2 sequences are SGDLS and YYNGEE. J was trimmed by 1 base and V by 2 bases; bases with no gene match: 6. This CDR3 spans 16 amino acids. The CDR3 DNA reads as TGTGCCAGCAGCGTGAGCGGGAGCCCCGGCACAGATACGCAGTATTTT. It translates to CASSVSGSPGTDTQYF.

The V call is TRBV30, the J call TRBJ2-1, with 10 bases that match TRBD2. V dropped 2 bases and J dropped 5; count of bases not matched to a gene: 3. CDR1 is GTSNPN and CDR2 is SVGIG in the germline V gene (reference sequence). The CDR3 has 14 amino acids. The CDR3 DNA reads TGTGCCTGGAGTCAAAGCGGGGGGGACAATGAGCAGTTCTTC. Translation: CAWSQSGGDNEQFF.

V is TRBV13 and J is TRBJ2-3; possible D gene TRBD1, 5 bases. Deletions cut 2 bases from V and 2 bases from J, with 14 bases between. CDR3 length: 16 amino acids. In germline, CDR1 is PRHDT, CDR2 FYEKMQ (reference sequence). The CDR3 region is CASSLRDQGLTDTQYF. As DNA, the CDR3 is TGTGCCAGCAGCTTACGAGACCAGGGCCTCACAGATACGCAGTATTTT.

The chain is built from TRBV6-5 and TRBJ2-7, with 8 bases fitting TRBD1. The germline gives CDR1 MNHEY, CDR2 SVGAGI. Trimming took 4 bases from V and 5 from J; bases not matched to a gene: 7. The CDR3 is 14 amino acids. CDR3 nucleotides: TGTGCCAGCAGTTCACGGACAGGGAGCCACGAGCAGTACTTC. This translates into CASSSRTGSHEQYF.

V is TRBV28 and J is TRBJ1-2, with D perhaps matching TRBD1 (6 bases). This CDR3 is 17 amino acids long. Germline assignment: CDR1 MDHEN and CDR2 SYDVKM. Trimming removed 3 bases at V and 2 bases at J, with 19 bases between. Written as DNA, the CDR3 is TGTGCCAGCAGTTTTTATCTGACAGGTTTGGGAAACTATGGCTACACCTTC. Translating gives CASSFYLTGLGNYGYTF.

The chain carries TRBV5-1 and TRBJ1-1; D is perhaps TRBD1 (5 bases). The ends were cut back, 3 bases at V and 1 base at J, with 13 bases in the middle. The CDR3 covers 15 residues. CDR1 SGHRS and CDR2 YFSETQ come from the germline V gene. CDR3 amino acids: CASSSRGMGNTEAFF. The CDR3 DNA follows: TGCGCCAGCAGCTCGCGGGGCATGGGGAACACTGAAGCTTTCTTT.

V gene TRBV6-5 combines with J gene TRBJ2-3, with 14 bases matching TRBD2. The CDR3 runs 14 residues. Germline loops: CDR1 MNHEY, CDR2 SVGAGI. V lost 4 bases, J lost 8 bases, and 2 bases stayed unmatched. The chain's CDR3 is CASSFGTSGGTQYF. DNA for the CDR3: TGTGCCAGCAGTTTTGGGACTAGCGGGGGTACGCAGTATTTT.

The chain recombines TRBV6-4 with TRBJ2-7, with 11 positions matching TRBD1. This CDR3 comprises 15 residues. Per germline, CDR1 MRHNA and CDR2 SNTAGT. The V segment lost 9 bases and the J segment 4 bases; nucleotides outside the gene matches: 11. The CDR3 protein is CASYPGQGAVYEQYF. Here the CDR3 DNA reads TGTGCCAGTTACCCCGGACAGGGGGCTGTTTACGAGCAGTACTTC.

The rearrangement uses TRBV9 and TRBJ2-2; possibly TRBD2 for D (5 bases). CDR1 is SGDLS, CDR2 YYNGEE, per germline. The CDR3 sequence is 17 residues long. The V gene lost 3 bases and the J gene lost 7 bases, with 22 bases spanning the gap. Here the CDR3 DNA reads TGTGCCAGCAGCGATAGGACTTTCCGTGACCGGGACGGGGAGCTGTTTTTT. This gives the protein CASSDRTFRDRDGELFF. Full variable domain (outside the CDR3, taken from reference TRBV9 and TRBJ2-2): DSGVTQTPKHLITATGQRVTLRCSPRSGDLSVYWYQQSLDQGLQFLIQYYNGEERAKGNILERFSAQQFPDLHSELNLSSLELGDSALYFCASSDRTFRDRDGELFFGEGSRLTVL.

This clone has only a few counts. This chain joins TRBV5-6 and TRBJ1-5; 9 positions agree with TRBD1. This CDR3 is built from 14 residues. The V gene end was trimmed by 2 bases and the J gene end by 6 bases; junction bases not matched to a gene: 3. Per germline, CDR1 SGHDT and CDR2 YYEEEE. CDR3 DNA: TGTGCCAGCAGCTTCGGACAGGGGAGTCAGCCCCAGCATTTT. Its translation: CASSFGQGSQPQHF.

The chain recombines TRBV5-1 with TRBJ1-5, with 7 bases lining up with TRBD1. Germline V gives CDR1 SGHRS, CDR2 YFSETQ. This CDR3 is built from 15 residues. Unmatched junction bases numbered 5, after V lost 4 bases and J lost 1 base. The CDR3 is CASSVDRASNQPQHF. The CDR3 coding sequence is TGCGCCAGCAGCGTAGACAGGGCGAGCAATCAGCCCCAGCATTTT.

Only a few counts were recorded for this clone. This sequence joins TRBV19 and TRBJ1-1; no firm D call. The CDR3 runs to 14 residues. The germline CDR1 and CDR2 sequences are LNHDA and SQIVND (reference sequence). Between the trimmed V and J ends, which lost 1 base and 6 bases, there was a span of 12 bases. CDR3 sequence reads: CASSIVAQGAEAFF. The DNA of the CDR3 is TGTGCCAGTAGTATAGTGGCTCAAGGAGCTGAAGCTTTCTTT.

In this sample, this clone turned up once. In DNA form, the CDR3 reads TGTGCCAGCAGCCTCAAGGGGGACAGCTCCTACGAGCAGTACTTC. Encoded protein: CASSLKGDSSYEQYF. The rearrangement links TRBV27 to TRBJ2-7, with 7 bases that match TRBD1. This CDR3 is built from 15 residues. Germline trimming cut 6 bases from V and 0 bases from J; bases unmatched to any gene: 8. Per the germline V gene, CDR1 is MNHEY and CDR2 is SMNVEV (reference sequence).

This chain links TRBV2 with TRBJ2-4; a weak D match, TRBD2 (5 bases). V was clipped by 5 bases and J by 1 base, with 9 bases between them. This CDR3 is 14 amino acids long. Germline V gene sequence: CDR1 SNHLY, CDR2 FYNNEI. The CDR3 DNA reads as TGTGCCAGCAGTCAACTAGAGGCCAAAAACATTCAGTACTTC. It encodes CASSQLEAKNIQYF.